This T cell receptor (beta chain) was obtained from a study of blood T cell repertoires in COVID-19. This clone was counted between two and nine times. Original processing notes: Amplification of reference gene primers provided the estimated nucleated cell counts. Sequenced by immunoSEQ multiplex PCR; TCRdb stores in-frame clones only, minus some. D and trimming were read from the DNA, whereas the V and J calls and clone size are those reported in that table. The sample yields more than 200,000 clones, approximately 80% seen once. V lost 5 bases to trimming and J lost 13 bases, with 20 bases between them. CDR1 is SGHAT, CDR2 FQNNGV, per germline. This CDR3 region has 13 residues.

The chain recombines TRBV11-2 with TRBJ1-2; D is ambiguous. Sequenced material: peripheral blood. This receptor was obtained from a woman aged 80 or over with COVID-19, enrolled during active disease. The CDR3 coding sequence is TGTGCCAGCAGCCAAATAGCCGGAACGGCGGGCACCTTC. Residues: CASSQIAGTAGTF.